This T cell receptor (beta chain) came from a study of cytomegalovirus exposure and HLA in healthy donors. Study background: The early release's HLA-typed donors yielded roughly 85 million unique TCRs. Study-wide points: Published work reported that the classifier diagnosed cytomegalovirus status with high specificity and sensitivity. Several top significant clusters appeared, in a later analysis, to be linked to common viral pathogens.

Points on this clone: Its antigen remains unidentified.

In the PCR, 60 Vbeta and 13 Jbeta primers were used. Repertoires were generated with immunoSEQ multiplex PCR, while TCRdb's copy carries only in-frame clones and drops some. The data show 50,000 to 65,000 clones, about 71% seen once. Sequencing was done on a sample of PBMCs. This clonotype was sampled from a woman aged 45-65 years in good health and CMV-seropositive.

CDR3 residues: CASSLGTGGSYEQYF. Here the CDR3 DNA reads TGTGCCAGCAGTCTTGGGACAGGGGGCTCCTACGAGCAGTACTTC. V usage is TRBV2 and J usage is TRBJ2-7; 11 nucleotides align to TRBD1. CDR3 length equals 15 residues. V lost 5 bases, J lost 0 bases, and 3 bases stayed unmatched. Germline V CDR1 and CDR2: SNHLY, FYNNEI.